The entry below describes one T cell receptor (beta chain). Its binding antigen is unknown. The input lacks base qualities; no much larger clone sits a single base away. Trimming removed 3 bases from V and 0 bases from J, leaving 12 bases between the germline ends. According to the germline V gene, CDR1 reads SGDLS and CDR2 reads YYNGEE. The CDR3 starts with the cysteine, ends with the phenylalanine, and has 15 residues. The kept DNA is CDR3 alone, 45 bases in frame from the first base. The immunoSEQ Assay, a bias-controlled multiplex PCR, was used to amplify TCRbeta CDR3 regions from genomic DNA. Per the original workflow: Nucleated cell counts per sample were estimated from amplification of reference gene primers within the assay. Sequence reads were collapsed and filtered to measure the absolute abundance of every unique TCRbeta CDR3 rearrangement. For each sample, productive Simpson clonality was calculated as the square root of Simpson's diversity index across productive rearrangements. What TCRdb holds here is the immuneACCESS table cut down to in-frame rearrangements. Part of the clones is not present; checked against another copy, under half of the missing clones reflect an unresolved V gene, and the others are unexplained. V and J calls and clone size are those listed in that table; D and trimming were worked out from the DNA. The table for this sample lists more than 65,000 clones; about 90% of them were counted only once. The ten largest clones represent more than 8% of the sample.

This sample was taken from a study of blood T cell repertoires in COVID-19 (dated by TCRdb to 2020 to 2022). For the wider study: The collaborator samples originated in the United States, Italy and Spain and spanned the acute and convalescent phases of COVID-19. The material from the prospective study consisted of cDNA or gDNA derived from T cells, B-cell-depleted T cells, or PBMCs. The dataset comprised deeply sampled blood TCRbeta repertoires from subjects exposed to, actively infected with, or recovered from COVID-19. A freely available public database, intended as a resource for researchers studying the immune response to SARS-CoV-2, is where the repertoires were released. The samples were drawn from two sources: the first 160 participants of the ongoing ImmuneRACE study, and approximately 1,300 subjects contributed by 6 global collaborators. A de-identified subject ID, COVID-19 status, age in years and sex were almost always included in the sample metadata. Where available, HLA class I and class II types were taken from metadata supplied by the sample provider and were not determined by assay-based typing. What the study reported, not specific to this receptor: How much clinical and demographic metadata was included differed by source and by participant, and the metadata was provided uncurated.

Each collaborating institution followed its own protocols to collect whole blood in K2EDTA tubes. For TCRbeta analysis, collaborators shipped samples in one of three forms: frozen whole blood, isolated PBMCs, or DNA extracted from either of those sample types. Source material: peripheral blood. The sequence is built from TRBV9 and TRBJ1-2; TRBD1 is a weak D gene call, 6 bases matching. This TCR came from a human donor in a cohort sampled during active COVID-19. In nucleotide form, the sequence is TGTGCCAGCAGCGGACACAGGGTTACTAACTATGGCTACACCTTC. Its protein product is CASSGHRVTNYGYTF.